The subject of this entry is one T cell receptor (beta chain). This specimen comes from a study of T cell changes during pregnancy in multiple sclerosis. The J segment lost 5 bases and the V segment lost 0 bases, leaving 4 bases of the junction unmatched. The CDR3 is 15 residues long. Germline CDR1 and CDR2: SGHRS and YFSETQ. Sequencing was performed with immunoSEQ multiplex PCR; in TCRdb, only in-frame clones are kept and a portion is missing. Of 30,000 to 45,000 clones in the sample, 91% are singletons; the top ten hold around 0.47%. The gene calls are TRBV5-1 and TRBJ2-7; TRBD1 matches at 11 bases. The starting material was CD4+ T cells from peripheral blood mononuclear cells, obtained in the second trimester of pregnancy. The receptor's source is a female donor in good health, enrolled as a control in a pregnancy study. CDR3 sequence: CASSLGGQGANEQYF. Here the CDR3 DNA reads TGCGCCAGCAGCTTGGGAGGACAGGGGGCTAACGAGCAGTACTTC.